Listed below are T cell receptor beta chains from one sample, sequenced in a study of blood T cell repertoires in COVID-19. TCRdb's copy holds only in-frame clones and misses some; the assay was immunoSEQ multiplex PCR. Here the sample spans over 90,000 clones, about four fifths being singletons. The sample taken for sequencing was peripheral blood. Receptors were obtained from a human donor in a cohort sampled during active COVID-19. Both conserved end residues are part of each CDR3. Each record gives: D gene, J gene, clone size, V gene, CDR3 protein, CDR3 DNA. D genes are given only for firm matches. Clone size, where shown, is once, few, many, or a class for clones that have expanded.

D gene: TRBD2
J gene: TRBJ2-7
clone size: once
V gene: TRBV4-2
CDR3 protein: CASSQELAGGPLSYEQYF
CDR3 DNA: TGTGCCAGCAGCCAAGAGCTAGCGGGGGGGCCCTTATCCTACGAGCAGTACTTC

D gene: NA
J gene: TRBJ2-1
clone size: NA
V gene: TRBV25-1
CDR3 protein: CASSARQANEQFF
CDR3 DNA: TGTGCCAGCAGTGCGCGACAGGCTAATGAGCAGTTCTTC

D gene: NA
J gene: TRBJ1-4
clone size: NA
V gene: TRBV2
CDR3 protein: CASNLYNEKLFF
CDR3 DNA: TGTGCCAGCAACCTATATAATGAAAAACTGTTTTTT

D gene: TRBD2
J gene: TRBJ2-1
clone size: few
V gene: TRBV19
CDR3 protein: CASSRSGVSNEQFF
CDR3 DNA: TGTGCCAGTAGTAGAAGCGGGGTTTCCAATGAGCAGTTCTTC

D gene: NA
J gene: TRBJ2-7
clone size: NA
V gene: TRBV5-1
CDR3 protein: CASSLLPGRSSYEQYF
CDR3 DNA: TGCGCCAGCAGCTTGCTGCCAGGGAGGAGCTCCTACGAGCAGTACTTC

D gene: TRBD1
J gene: TRBJ1-1
clone size: NA
V gene: TRBV18
CDR3 protein: CASSPPGQGEAFF
CDR3 DNA: TGTGCCAGCTCACCACCAGGACAGGGAGAAGCTTTCTTT

D gene: NA
J gene: TRBJ2-2
clone size: few
V gene: TRBV5-8
CDR3 protein: CASSSSRDTGELFF
CDR3 DNA: TGTGCCAGCAGCTCGTCCCGGGACACCGGGGAGCTGTTTTTT

D gene: TRBD2
J gene: TRBJ2-7
clone size: NA
V gene: TRBV6-2/TRBV6-3
CDR3 protein: CASSLLDPRLAGDLGEQYF
CDR3 DNA: TGTGCCAGCAGTTTACTCGACCCCAGACTAGCGGGGGATCTAGGCGAGCAGTACTTC

D gene: TRBD1
J gene: TRBJ1-1
clone size: NA
V gene: TRBV6-6
CDR3 protein: CASRTIQGTGTEAFF
CDR3 DNA: TGTGCCAGCAGAACCATACAGGGGACAGGCACTGAAGCTTTCTTT

D gene: NA
J gene: TRBJ1-5
clone size: once
V gene: TRBV27
CDR3 protein: CASSRGLEGPQHF
CDR3 DNA: TGTGCCAGCAGCCGGGGATTAGAAGGGCCCCAGCATTTT

D gene: NA
J gene: TRBJ2-2
clone size: NA
V gene: TRBV10-3
CDR3 protein: CAITAGTGNTGELFF
CDR3 DNA: TGTGCCATCACGGCGGGGACGGGTAACACCGGGGAGCTGTTTTTT

D gene: NA
J gene: TRBJ2-1
clone size: NA
V gene: TRBV7-6
CDR3 protein: CASSPGQGGSSYNEQFF
CDR3 DNA: TGTGCCAGCAGCCCCGGACAGGGCGGGAGCTCCTACAATGAGCAGTTCTTC

D gene: TRBD1
J gene: TRBJ2-2
clone size: NA
V gene: TRBV6-1
CDR3 protein: CASSEGRAGGGSGELFF
CDR3 DNA: TGTGCCAGCAGTGAAGGGCGGGCAGGGGGCGGTTCCGGGGAGCTGTTTTTT

D gene: TRBD2
J gene: TRBJ2-3
clone size: NA
V gene: TRBV7-2
CDR3 protein: CASSLSGGGLDTQYF
CDR3 DNA: TGTGCCAGCAGCTTATCCGGGGGGGGATTAGATACGCAGTATTTT

D gene: NA
J gene: TRBJ1-6
clone size: many
V gene: TRBV4-2
CDR3 protein: CASSQDRLAAVTNSPLHF
CDR3 DNA: TGTGCCAGCAGCCAAGATCGGCTGGCCGCGGTAACTAATTCACCCCTCCACTTT

D gene: NA
J gene: TRBJ2-7
clone size: NA
V gene: TRBV11-2
CDR3 protein: CASSFGRWRDSYEQYF
CDR3 DNA: TGTGCCAGCAGCTTCGGACGGTGGCGGGACTCCTACGAGCAGTACTTC

D gene: TRBD1
J gene: TRBJ2-2
clone size: NA
V gene: TRBV6-6
CDR3 protein: CASSSGGTGTGELFF
CDR3 DNA: TGTGCCAGCAGTTCGGGTGGGACAGGGACCGGGGAGCTGTTTTTT

D gene: TRBD2
J gene: TRBJ2-5
clone size: NA
V gene: TRBV7-2
CDR3 protein: CASSPTSGAPLAQYF
CDR3 DNA: TGTGCCAGCAGCCCCACTAGCGGGGCACCCTTAGCCCAGTACTTC

D gene: TRBD1
J gene: TRBJ1-1
clone size: NA
V gene: TRBV20-1
CDR3 protein: CSASRTGAPDAEAFF
CDR3 DNA: TGCAGTGCTAGTCGTACAGGGGCCCCGGACGCTGAAGCTTTCTTT

D gene: NA
J gene: TRBJ2-2
clone size: NA
V gene: TRBV7-2
CDR3 protein: CASSYRVGGNGELFF
CDR3 DNA: TGTGCCAGCAGCTACCGGGTAGGGGGTAACGGGGAGCTGTTTTTT

D gene: TRBD1
J gene: TRBJ2-5
clone size: NA
V gene: TRBV7-2
CDR3 protein: CASSRSGTGNKETQYF
CDR3 DNA: TGTGCCAGCAGCCGGTCCGGGACAGGGAATAAGGAGACCCAGTACTTC

D gene: NA
J gene: TRBJ2-7
clone size: NA
V gene: TRBV6-4
CDR3 protein: CASWGRTVPFSYEQYF
CDR3 DNA: TGTGCCAGCTGGGGGCGGACAGTACCTTTCTCCTACGAGCAGTACTTC

D gene: TRBD2
J gene: TRBJ2-3
clone size: NA
V gene: TRBV6-2/TRBV6-3
CDR3 protein: CASSNPSGRASGTFTDTQYF
CDR3 DNA: TGTGCCAGCAGCAACCCATCGGGGCGGGCTAGCGGGACCTTCACAGATACGCAGTATTTT

D gene: NA
J gene: TRBJ2-4
clone size: NA
V gene: TRBV11-2
CDR3 protein: CASSFSGPEGQYF
CDR3 DNA: TGTGCCAGCAGCTTTTCTGGTCCCGAGGGTCAGTACTTC

D gene: NA
J gene: TRBJ2-7
clone size: NA
V gene: TRBV6-1
CDR3 protein: CASSEGHREYEQYF
CDR3 DNA: TGTGCCAGCAGTGAAGGGCACAGGGAATACGAGCAGTACTTC

D gene: TRBD2
J gene: TRBJ2-1
clone size: NA
V gene: TRBV9
CDR3 protein: CASSVVSSGGNEQFF
CDR3 DNA: TGTGCCAGCAGCGTAGTATCTAGCGGGGGCAATGAGCAGTTCTTC

D gene: TRBD2
J gene: TRBJ2-7
clone size: NA
V gene: TRBV5-5
CDR3 protein: CASSLVASGGLYEQYF
CDR3 DNA: TGTGCCAGCAGCTTGGTGGCTAGCGGGGGACTCTACGAGCAGTACTTC

D gene: NA
J gene: TRBJ1-5
clone size: NA
V gene: TRBV2
CDR3 protein: CASSELADSGQPQHF
CDR3 DNA: TGTGCCAGCAGTGAATTAGCAGACTCAGGGCAGCCCCAGCATTTT

D gene: TRBD2
J gene: TRBJ2-5
clone size: once
V gene: TRBV6-5
CDR3 protein: CASSHGTSVETQYF
CDR3 DNA: TGTGCCAGCAGTCATGGGACTAGTGTGGAGACCCAGTACTTC

D gene: NA
J gene: TRBJ2-2
clone size: once
V gene: TRBV3-1/TRBV3-2
CDR3 protein: CASSPRDRNTEELFF
CDR3 DNA: TGTGCCAGCAGCCCGCGAGACAGGAACACCGAGGAGCTGTTTTTT

D gene: NA
J gene: TRBJ1-4
clone size: NA
V gene: TRBV28
CDR3 protein: CASSLFSQGGTNEKLFF
CDR3 DNA: TGTGCCAGCAGTTTGTTTTCACAGGGCGGAACTAATGAAAAACTGTTTTTT

D gene: NA
J gene: TRBJ2-7
clone size: NA
V gene: TRBV5-4
CDR3 protein: CASSFAGNPYEQYF
CDR3 DNA: TGTGCCAGCAGCTTCGCAGGGAACCCCTACGAGCAGTACTTC

D gene: NA
J gene: TRBJ1-2
clone size: NA
V gene: TRBV27
CDR3 protein: CASSLGQPAGYGYTF
CDR3 DNA: TGTGCCAGCAGTTTAGGACAGCCGGCTGGCTATGGCTACACCTTC